The present T cell receptor beta chain was sequenced within a study of cytomegalovirus exposure and HLA in healthy donors. The V gene's germline CDR1 is MGHDK and CDR2 SYGVNS. The CDR3 has 15 residues. V was clipped by 1 base and J by 1 base, with 7 bases between them. PCR was performed using 60 Vbeta and 13 Jbeta primers. Here immunoSEQ multiplex PCR was the method, and the copy in TCRdb shows in-frame clones only, minus some. The sample records about 130,000 clones, around 80% being singletons. V gene TRBV25-1 combines with J gene TRBJ2-2; a possible D gene is TRBD2 (6 bases). This clonotype was obtained from a man aged 25 to 40 in good health and CMV-seropositive. Sequencing input: PBMCs. The CDR3 protein is CASSELRGNTGELFF. CDR3 DNA: TGTGCCAGCAGTGAATTGCGGGGGAACACCGGGGAGCTGTTTTTT.